The 3 T cell receptor beta chains below were found in one sample sequenced in a study of shared clonotypes between healthy human individuals. Sequenced by immunoSEQ multiplex PCR; TCRdb stores in-frame clones only, minus some. The profile covers fewer than 850,000 clones, with around 96% appearing a single time and about 0.21% taken by the ten largest. Positively selected for CCR7, the CD45RO-negative cells used as naive CD8 cells excluded terminally differentiated effector memory CD45RA+ cells. The sample comprised naive CD8+ T cells sorted from blood. Receptor source: a man aged 30 to 45 in good health.

This clone was observed a single time. This chain links TRBV27 with TRBJ2-3; the D gene is possibly TRBD1 (6 bases). CDR1 and CDR2 (germline): MNHEY, SMNVEV (reference sequence). V was shortened by 5 bases and J by 6 bases, with 9 bases between the two germline ends. The CDR3 contains 12 residues. This CDR3 reads CASSRGYDTQYF. The CDR3 nucleotides read TGTGCCAGCAGTAGGGGGTACGATACGCAGTATTTT.

V gene TRBV29-1 combines with J gene TRBJ1-1; unclear D gene. Germline V lookup: CDR1 SQVTM, CDR2 ANQGSEA. The CDR3 is 12 amino acids. V was cut by 4 bases and J by 2 bases, with 8 bases left in between. The CDR3 sequence is CSVALRNTEAFF. CDR3 bases: TGCAGCGTTGCGCTTCGTAACACTGAAGCTTTCTTT.

The V gene is TRBV7-9, the J gene TRBJ2-7, with 7 nucleotides matching TRBD1. There are 15 residues in the CDR3. Losses at the gene ends were 5 bases for V and 1 base for J; bases not matched to a gene: 8. Germline V gene data show CDR1 as SEHNR and CDR2 as FQNEAQ (reference sequence). The CDR3 nucleotides read TGTGCCAGCAGCACGATCGGACAGGCGTCCTACGAGCAGTACTTC. It specifies CASSTIGQASYEQYF.